This TCR beta chain emerged from a study of blood T cell repertoires in COVID-19. Authors' processing steps: Reference gene primer amplification yielded estimated nucleated cell counts. The method was immunoSEQ multiplex PCR; TCRdb's version includes in-frame clones alone and lacks a portion of them. D and trimming were read from the DNA, whereas the V and J calls and clone size are those reported in that table. The sample comprises 55,000 to 80,000 clones, 70% to 80% of which are singletons, and 15% to 20% rests with the top ten. The table lists this clone with a count of one. Germline CDR1 reads SGHTA; CDR2 reads FQGTGA. The ends lost 1 base at V and 2 bases at J; junction bases unmatched: 6. The CDR3 runs 17 residues.

This sequence joins TRBV7-3 and TRBJ2-1; 9 positions agree with TRBD2. The sequencing input was peripheral blood. The receptor was derived from a man in his sixties with acute or convalescent COVID-19. DNA of the CDR3: TGTGCCAGCAGCTTAAAGGGGGCGGGAGGGCCCTACAATGAGCAGTTCTTC. It translates to CASSLKGAGGPYNEQFF.